Listed here are 29 T cell receptor beta chains from one sample, sequenced in a study of T cells in placental villitis. The immunoSEQ assay was v4. The protocol was immunoSEQ multiplex PCR, while the TCRdb copy is restricted to in-frame clones and leaves out a portion. The sample holds around 800 clones, more than 70% seen once. Sequences were obtained from placental tissue containing maternal and fetal cells. The receptors here all came from a human donor in good health; the placental T cells may come from both mother and fetus.

The V and J genes are TRBV7-3 and TRBJ1-4; D not certain. CDR1 SGHTA and CDR2 FQGTGA come from the germline V gene. Trimming left V 1 base short and J 0 bases short, with 15 bases between. The CDR3 extends over 18 amino acids. CDR3 coding DNA: TGTGCCAGCAGCTTAAAACTGGACCTCCGTACAACTAATGAAAAACTGTTTTTT. Translation: CASSLKLDLRTTNEKLFF.

The chain carries TRBV6-6 and TRBJ1-5; possibly TRBD1 for D (6 bases). Deletions cut 11 bases from V and 2 bases from J, with 16 bases between. The CDR3 runs to 14 residues. The germline V gene encodes CDR1 MNHNY and CDR2 SVGAGI (reference sequence). The CDR3 DNA is TGTGCCTCGGTCGGGGGCGGCGGCAATCAGCCCCAGCATTTT. This encodes CASVGGGGNQPQHF.

This chain joins TRBV3-1 (or the pseudogene TRBV3-2) and TRBJ2-2, with 8 bases that match TRBD2. Germline V lookup: CDR1 LGHDT, CDR2 YNNKEL (reference sequence). The V segment lost 5 bases and the J segment 0 bases; nucleotides outside the gene matches: 2. The CDR3 totals 15 residues. CDR3 sequence (DNA): TGTGCCAGCAGCGTAGCGGGATCGAACACCGGGGAGCTGTTTTTT. Protein sequence: CASSVAGSNTGELFF.

This rearrangement joins TRBV6-5 to TRBJ2-7; 7 bases are shared with TRBD1. V trimming: 7 bases; J trimming: 5 bases; junction bases outside the gene matches: 11. This CDR3 has 14 amino acids. Germline V gives CDR1 MNHEY, CDR2 SVGAGI. The CDR3 reads CASTNGTAANEQYF. For the CDR3, the DNA is TGTGCCAGCACCAACGGGACAGCGGCCAACGAGCAGTACTTC.

The rearrangement uses TRBV15 and TRBJ2-1; 9 bases are shared with TRBD2. The V gene's germline CDR1 is LNHNV and CDR2 YYDKDF (reference sequence). This CDR3 spans 16 amino acids. Unmatched junction bases numbered 6, after V lost 0 bases and J lost 6 bases. CDR3 sequence: CATSRDSLREGNEQFF. CDR3 coding DNA: TGTGCCACCAGCAGAGATAGCCTGCGGGAGGGCAATGAGCAGTTCTTC.

The chain combines TRBV7-8 with TRBJ2-3, with unresolved D. Germline V gene sequence: CDR1 SGHVS, CDR2 FQNEAQ. The CDR3 sequence is 14 residues long. V shed 0 bases and J shed 2 bases, with 6 bases lying between them. CDR3 region: CASSLADHTDTQYF. The CDR3 bases are TGTGCCAGCAGCTTAGCGGACCACACAGATACGCAGTATTTT.

The rearrangement links TRBV5-4 to TRBJ2-3; D gene ambiguous. Germline V CDR1 and CDR2: SGHNT, YYREEE (reference sequence). V shed 3 bases and J shed 0 bases, with 2 bases lying between them. The CDR3 is 12 amino acids. The CDR3 sequence: CASSSSTDTQYF. The CDR3 DNA reads as TGTGCCAGCAGCTCTAGCACAGATACGCAGTATTTT.

The chain joins TRBV6-2 or TRBV6-3 to TRBJ1-5; 11 bases line up with TRBD1. CDR1 is MNHEY, CDR2 SVGEGT, per germline. After removal of 6 bases from V and 6 bases from J, the junction contained 4 bases not matched to a gene. The CDR3 has 14 residues. The CDR3 sequence: CASSWTGGGQPQHF. The CDR3 DNA is TGTGCCAGCAGCTGGACAGGGGGCGGTCAGCCCCAGCATTTT.

The chain joins TRBV19 to TRBJ1-1; 7 nucleotides agree with TRBD1. The germline CDR1 and CDR2 sequences are LNHDA and SQIVND (reference sequence). This CDR3 is built from 14 residues. J lost 10 bases, V lost 5 bases, and 13 bases had no gene match. The CDR3 loop is CASSPRTGPERAFF. In nucleotides, the CDR3 is TGTGCCAGTAGTCCCCGGACAGGCCCAGAAAGAGCTTTCTTT. Looking up the rest from reference TRBV19 and TRBJ1-1 gives the full variable domain: DGGITQSPKYLFRKEGQNVTLSCEQNLNHDAMYWYRQDPGQGLRLIYYSQIVNDFQKGDIAEGYSVSREKKESFPLTVTSAQKNPTAFYLCASSPRTGPERAFFGQGTRLTVV.

With respect to this clone: One junction end does not reproduce the germline sequence, and a read error may be involved. The V and J genes are TRBV12-3 or TRBV12-4 and TRBJ1-5, with D possibly matching TRBD1 (6 bases). The CDR3 consists of 13 residues. The CDR3 region has the DNA TGTGCCAGCAGTATACAGGGCAATCAGCTCCAGCATTTT. Its protein is CASSIQGNQLQHF.

V and J are TRBV3-1 (or the pseudogene TRBV3-2) and TRBJ2-3; 9 nucleotides agree with TRBD2. V shed 1 base and J 2 bases; nucleotides not matched to a gene: 4. CDR1 is LGHDT and CDR2 is YNNKEL in the germline V gene (reference sequence). CDR3 length: 16 amino acids. The CDR3 nucleotides are TGTGCCAGCAGCCAAGGGACTAGCGACCCCACAGATACGCAGTATTTT. Residues: CASSQGTSDPTDTQYF.

The V gene is TRBV6-5, the J gene TRBJ2-2; D not certain. The CDR3 is 12 amino acids. Germline CDR1 and CDR2: MNHEY and SVGAGI. With 5 bases removed from V and 6 bases from J, the gap between germline ends came to 7 bases. The CDR3 nucleotides are TGTGCCAGCAGTCGAGAGGCCGGGGAGCTGTTTTTT. It translates to CASSREAGELFF.

For this clone: This CDR3 is also generated by other DNA sequences in the sample. J is TRBJ2-1 and V is TRBV7-6; 10 nucleotides match TRBD2. V lost 1 base and J lost 7; bases outside the gene matches: 4. Germline V gives CDR1 SGHVS, CDR2 FNYEAQ. This CDR3 has 15 amino acids. CDR3 bases: TGTGCCAGCAGCTTAGATAGCGGGAGGAGAAATGAGCAGTTCTTC. Protein: CASSLDSGRRNEQFF.

The V gene is TRBV2, the J gene TRBJ2-7, with 12 nucleotides matching TRBD1. V shed 6 bases, J shed 7 bases, and the junction held 7 bases outside the gene matches. Germline V gene data show CDR1 as SNHLY and CDR2 as FYNNEI. The CDR3 has 14 amino acids. The CDR3 is CASRPGQGAQEQYF. The CDR3 DNA sequence: TGTGCCAGCAGGCCGGGACAGGGGGCGCAGGAGCAGTACTTC.

The chain links TRBV7-9 to TRBJ2-5; D gene unclear. The CDR3 is 13 amino acids. Germline V CDR1 and CDR2: SEHNR, FQNEAQ (reference sequence). Trimming removed 1 base from V and 2 bases from J, with 5 bases in between. The CDR3 DNA reads TGTGCCAGCAGCTTAGTCCCACAAGAGACCCAGTACTTC. Amino acid sequence: CASSLVPQETQYF.

This rearrangement joins TRBV15 to TRBJ1-2, with TRBD1 as a possible D gene (6 bases). V gave up 3 bases and J gave up 1 base, with 21 bases separating them. The CDR3 loop spans 18 amino acids. The germline gives CDR1 LNHNV, CDR2 YYDKDF (reference sequence). In nucleotides, the CDR3 is TGTGCCACCAGCAGGGGCATATCAGAGGACAGATATAACTATGGCTACACCTTC. It specifies CATSRGISEDRYNYGYTF.

Here the CDR3 reads CASSLGLAGHRGIQETQYF. CDR3 bases: TGTGCCAGCAGTTTAGGGCTAGCGGGCCACCGGGGAATCCAAGAGACCCAGTACTTC. The chain links TRBV6-2 or TRBV6-3 to TRBJ2-5, with 8 bases aligning to TRBD2. Germline-derived CDR1 and CDR2 are MNHEY and SVGEGT. Trimming cost V 4 bases and J 1 base; bases outside gene matches: 17. CDR3 length equals 19 residues.

The chain couples TRBV4-2 to TRBJ1-2; no clear D gene. Germline loops: CDR1 LGHNA, CDR2 YNFKEQ. Trimming cost V 0 bases and J 2 bases, with 13 bases left between them. CDR3 length equals 16 residues. The CDR3 coding sequence is TGTGCCAGCAGCCAAGAAAAGGTGCATCGGAACTATGGCTACACCTTC. Translation gives CASSQEKVHRNYGYTF.

The rearrangement uses TRBV6-5 and TRBJ1-1; weak D call: TRBD1 (5 bases). V lost 7 bases to trimming and J lost 9 bases, with 18 bases between them. Germline values: CDR1 MNHEY, CDR2 SVGAGI. CDR3 length: 13 amino acids. CDR3 nucleotides: TGTGCCAGCATTTCCCAGGGACGCCGGAAAGCTTTCTTT. Translated: CASISQGRRKAFF.

The CDR3 spells CASSHDRYEQYF. In DNA form, the CDR3 reads TGTGCCAGCAGCCACGACAGATACGAGCAGTACTTC. This chain joins TRBV5-4 and TRBJ2-7, with D possibly matching TRBD1 (5 bases). Germline lookup yields CDR1 SGHNT and CDR2 YYREEE (reference sequence). This CDR3 contains 12 residues. V was cut by 4 bases and J by 4 bases, with 9 bases left in between.

J is TRBJ1-2 and V is TRBV10-2, with a weak D call TRBD1 (5 bases). The germline V gene has CDR1 WSHSY and CDR2 SAAADI. The length of the CDR3 is 13 residues. The germline V and J ends were trimmed by 1 base and 4 bases, with 7 bases remaining between them. This chain's CDR3 is CASSEFGAYGYTF. CDR3 nucleotide sequence: TGCGCCAGCAGTGAGTTTGGGGCCTATGGCTACACCTTC.

This rearrangement joins TRBV7-2 to TRBJ2-1; 7 positions agree with TRBD2. The trim removed 5 bases at V and 0 bases at J, leaving 10 bases unmatched. Germline V gives CDR1 SGHTA, CDR2 FQGNSA. This CDR3 comprises 17 residues. The CDR3 here is CASSLTTSDPSYNEQFF. The CDR3 DNA is TGTGCCAGCAGCCTCACAACTAGCGATCCCTCCTACAATGAGCAGTTCTTC.

This clone was detected once. The chain recombines TRBV6-5 with TRBJ2-1, with D perhaps TRBD1 or TRBD2 (5 bases each). Germline CDR1 is MNHEY and CDR2 is SVGAGI. Trimming removed 0 bases at V and 15 bases at J, with 15 bases between. The CDR3 runs to 13 residues. Here the CDR3 DNA reads TGTGCCAGCAGTTACTCGTCGGGGCGCGACTTGTTCTTC. Amino acids: CASSYSSGRDLFF.

The chain carries TRBV7-2 and TRBJ2-5; possible D gene TRBD1, 6 bases. The length of the CDR3 is 15 residues. From germline, CDR1 is SGHTA and CDR2 FQGNSA. With 4 bases removed from V and 1 base from J, the gap between germline ends came to 13 bases. CDR3 bases: TGTGCCAGCAGCTCCGCACAGGGTCCCCAAGAGACCCAGTACTTC. This sequence encodes CASSSAQGPQETQYF. The complete variable domain, with remaining parts taken from reference TRBV7-2 and TRBJ2-5, reads GAGVSQSPSNKVTEKGKDVELRCDPISGHTALYWYRQSLGQGLEFLIYFQGNSAPDKSGLPSDRFSAERTGGSVSTLTIQRTQQEDSAVYLCASSSAQGPQETQYFGPGTRLLVL.

The chain is built from TRBV7-9 and TRBJ2-7; tentative D call: TRBD2 (6 bases). The V end was cut by 1 base, the J end by 1 base, with 11 bases between. CDR1 is SEHNR and CDR2 is FQNEAQ in the germline V gene (reference sequence). CDR3 length: 15 amino acids. The CDR3 here is CASSLVGGTSYEQYF. The DNA for the CDR3 is TGTGCCAGCAGCTTAGTCGGCGGGACGTCCTACGAGCAGTACTTC.

The chain has TRBV3-1 (or the pseudogene TRBV3-2) and TRBJ2-1; the match to TRBD2 covers 15 bases. Germline CDR1 is LGHDT and CDR2 is YNNKEL (reference sequence). The CDR3 runs to 17 residues. Trimming removed 3 bases from V and 7 bases from J; junction bases left unmatched: 7. For the CDR3, the DNA is TGTGCCAGCAGCCAGTGGACTAGCGGGGGGGCATGGAATGAGCAGTTCTTC. This gives the protein CASSQWTSGGAWNEQFF.

A few counts support this clone. V is TRBV14 and J is TRBJ2-7; D gene unclear. The germline V gene has CDR1 SGHDN and CDR2 FVKESK. There are 14 residues in the CDR3. Trimming cost V 4 bases and J 4 bases, with 14 bases left between them. CDR3 DNA sequence: TGTGCCAGCAGCCGCGGCAGCATTCGTTACGAGCAGTACTTC. Encoded protein: CASSRGSIRYEQYF.

The chain has TRBV7-3 and TRBJ2-1; D is perhaps TRBD1 (8 bases). The CDR3 spans 15 residues. The V end lost 9 bases, the J end lost 4 bases, and 19 bases lay between the germline ends. Looked up from germline, CDR1 is SGHTA and CDR2 is FQGTGA. The CDR3, as DNA: TGTGCCAGTTCACCAAACAGGGGGGGTTACAATGAGCAGTTCTTC. This gives the protein CASSPNRGGYNEQFF. The full variable domain, rest sourced from reference TRBV7-3 and TRBJ2-1, is GAGVSQTPSNKVTEKGKYVELRCDPISGHTALYWYRQSLGQGPEFLIYFQGTGAADDSGLPNDRFFAVRPEGSVSTLKIQRTERGDSAVYLCASSPNRGGYNEQFFGPGTRLTVL.

Note on this clone: One end of the junction is discordant with germline, which a read error may explain. The genes are TRBV18 and TRBJ1-2, with TRBD1 matching over 7 bases. The CDR3 totals 14 residues. From germline, CDR1 is KGHSH and CDR2 LQKENI. The CDR3 nucleotides read TGTGCCAGCTCACCCCAGGACAGGAACTATAGCTACACCTTC. This translates into CASSPQDRNYSYTF. Full variable domain (remainder filled in from reference TRBV18 and TRBJ1-2): NAGVMQNPRHLVRRRGQEARLRCSPMKGHSHVYWYRQLPEEGLKFMVYLQKENIIDESGMPKERFSAEFPKEGPSILRIQQVVRGDSAAYFCASSPQDRNYSYTFGSGTRLTVV.